These 27 T cell receptor beta chains were sequenced from one sample in a study of circulating CD8 cells and anti-PD-1 response in melanoma. Four subsets defined by PD-1 and/or TIGIT were sorted from live CD3+CD8+TCRalphabeta+ cells. The QIAseq Immune Repertoire TCR panel built the libraries from roughly 15 ng of total RNA. TCRdb re-analysed the reads in MiXCR, keeping a single row per CDR3 protein. The table records about 2,000 distinct CDR3 sequences, roughly 7.1% of them present only once. This sample comprised CD8+ T cells from PBMCs, obtained at baseline or after one month of anti-PD-1 therapy (not recorded which). Receptor source: a human donor with melanoma.

By sample share, this clonotype is medium-sized. The chain recombines TRBV24-1 with TRBJ2-1, with 9 bases that match TRBD1. The germline gives CDR1 KGHDR, CDR2 SFDVKD. V lost 2 bases, J lost 4 bases, and 8 bases stayed unmatched. The CDR3 is 17 amino acids. The CDR3 DNA reads TGTGCCACCAGTGATTCTAAACAGGGGGCGAATTACAATGAGCAGTTCTTC. This sequence encodes CATSDSKQGANYNEQFF.

This clonotype is categorized as medium-sized. The chain links TRBV7-9 to TRBJ1-2, with D possibly TRBD1 on 6 matching bases. The CDR3 totals 15 residues. Looked up from germline, CDR1 is SEHNR and CDR2 is FQNEAQ (reference sequence). The V end lost 5 bases, the J end lost 2 bases, and 15 bases lay between the germline ends. The CDR3 coding sequence is TGTGCCAGCAGCGCCGGACAGATTTCGAACTATGGCTACACCTTC. Protein: CASSAGQISNYGYTF.

This clonotype is labeled as medium-sized (0.01 to 0.1%). The gene calls are TRBV6-6 and TRBJ1-4; the D is unclear. The germline gives CDR1 MNHNY, CDR2 SVGAGI (reference sequence). The CDR3 has 14 amino acids. Trimming cost V 4 bases and J 7 bases, with 13 bases left between them. CDR3 DNA sequence: TGTGCCAGCAGTTCTCCGTCGATGGGTGAAAAACTGTTTTTT. Encoded protein: CASSSPSMGEKLFF.

This clonotype counts as medium-sized. The chain couples TRBV19 to TRBJ2-1; D may be TRBD1 (7 bases). Trimming took off 8 bases at V and 4 bases at J, with 12 bases between the two ends. Germline V gene lookup returns CDR1 LNHDA and CDR2 SQIVND (reference sequence). This CDR3 spans 13 amino acids. The CDR3, as DNA: TGTGCCAGTGCGGCAGGGGGGTACAATGAGCAGTTCTTC. Translation gives CASAAGGYNEQFF.

The chain combines TRBV18 with TRBJ2-3; D unresolved. The CDR3 length is 19 residues. CDR1 is KGHSH, CDR2 LQKENI, per germline. Deletions cut 4 bases from V and 2 bases from J, with 25 bases between. The CDR3 loop reads CASSLEPFSARFNTDTQYF. CDR3 coding DNA: TGTGCCAGCTCACTCGAACCGTTTTCGGCTAGATTCAACACAGATACGCAGTATTTT. Filled out from reference TRBV18 and TRBJ2-3, the complete variable domain reads NAGVMQNPRHLVRRRGQEARLRCSPMKGHSHVYWYRQLPEEGLKFMVYLQKENIIDESGMPKERFSAEFPKEGPSILRIQQVVRGDSAAYFCASSLEPFSARFNTDTQYFGPGTRLTVL.

By its share, this clonotype is medium-sized. The chain uses TRBV27 and TRBJ2-3; D gene uncertain. Per germline, CDR1 MNHEY and CDR2 SMNVEV (reference sequence). V lost 5 bases, J lost 1 base, and 10 bases lay in between. This CDR3 comprises 14 residues. Written as DNA, the CDR3 is TGTGCCAGCAGTCCAGGTGCGCGCACAGATACGCAGTATTTT. Its translation is CASSPGARTDTQYF.

By share, this clonotype ranks as medium-sized (0.01 to 0.1%). The V call is TRBV9, the J call TRBJ2-1, with 12 bases fitting TRBD2. There are 15 residues in the CDR3. CDR1 is SGDLS and CDR2 is YYNGEE in the germline V gene. V dropped 0 bases and J dropped 8; count of bases not matched to a gene: 3. CDR3: CASSVAASGGDEQFF. CDR3 sequence (DNA): TGTGCCAGCAGCGTAGCGGCTAGCGGGGGGGATGAGCAGTTCTTC.

This clonotype is labeled as medium-sized. CDR3 sequence (DNA): TGTGCCAGCAGCGCCGGGCATTTGAGCTCCTACGAGCAGTACTTC. This translates into CASSAGHLSSYEQYF. The chain is built from TRBV9 and TRBJ2-7, with D unclear. The germline gives CDR1 SGDLS, CDR2 YYNGEE. The V gene lost 3 bases and the J gene lost 0 bases, with 13 bases spanning the gap. CDR3 length equals 15 residues.

This clonotype was picked up a small number of times. The rearrangement links TRBV5-1 to TRBJ2-5; possibly TRBD2 for D (5 bases). There are 13 residues in the CDR3. The V and J ends lost 4 bases and 4 bases respectively, with 11 bases between them. Germline CDR1 and CDR2: SGHRS and YFSETQ. CDR3 nucleotide sequence: TGCGCCAGCAGCAGGACCGGAGGAGAGACCCAGTACTTC. Its protein product is CASSRTGGETQYF.

This clonotype is judged medium-sized. J is TRBJ1-1 and V is TRBV27; D ambiguous. Trimming took off 7 bases at V and 0 bases at J, with 9 bases between the two ends. The CDR3 loop spans 13 amino acids. Per germline, CDR1 MNHEY and CDR2 SMNVEV (reference sequence). CDR3 loop: CASKDGLNTEAFF. CDR3 sequence (DNA): TGTGCCAGCAAAGACGGATTGAACACTGAAGCTTTCTTT.

This clonotype is medium-sized (0.01 to 0.1%) by share. V is TRBV27 and J is TRBJ1-6; D is uncertain. The CDR3 spans 15 residues. Trimming shortened V by 4 bases and J by 0 bases, and 7 bases separated the two germline ends. CDR1 is MNHEY and CDR2 is SMNVEV in the germline V gene (reference sequence). Here the CDR3 DNA reads TGTGCCAGCAGTTCCCCCAGCTCCTATAATTCACCCCTCCACTTT. Translated, it gives CASSSPSSYNSPLHF.

This clonotype is labeled as medium-sized. This rearrangement joins TRBV19 to TRBJ1-3, with 7 bases identical to TRBD1. V was pared by 5 bases and J by 4 bases, with 8 bases of the junction left unmatched. The CDR3 extends over 15 amino acids. CDR1 and CDR2 from the germline V gene are LNHDA and SQIVND (reference sequence). This chain's CDR3 is CASSVGTAFGNTIYF. CDR3 DNA: TGTGCCAGTAGTGTTGGGACAGCCTTCGGAAACACCATATATTTT.

This clonotype is medium-sized (0.01 to 0.1%) by share. The V call is TRBV19, the J call TRBJ2-7; 7 nucleotides align to TRBD1. Germline CDR1 LNHDA, CDR2 SQIVND (reference sequence). V was clipped by 4 bases and J by 7 bases; unmatched bases: 7. This CDR3 has 13 residues. As DNA, the CDR3 is TGTGCCAGTAGTACCGGGACAGTAAATGAGCAGTACTTC. Its protein product is CASSTGTVNEQYF.

This clonotype is termed medium-sized. The chain combines TRBV19 with TRBJ2-2; possible D gene TRBD1, 6 bases. The CDR3 sequence is 15 residues long. Germline assignment: CDR1 LNHDA and CDR2 SQIVND (reference sequence). V was clipped by 5 bases and J by 5 bases, with 15 bases between them. CDR3 sequence (DNA): TGTGCCAGTAGTTGGGACACAAAATATACCGGGGAGCTGTTTTTT. This codes for CASSWDTKYTGELFF.

By frequency in the sample, this clonotype is medium-sized (0.01 to 0.1%). The chain joins TRBV4-1 to TRBJ2-1; D possibly uses TRBD1 or TRBD2 (5 bases each). The CDR3 spans 17 residues. Trimming cost V 0 bases and J 2 bases, with 14 bases left between them. From germline, CDR1 is MGHRA and CDR2 YSYEKL. The CDR3 region has the DNA TGCGCCAGCAGCCAAGATCGGACGGGGCTTACCTACAATGAGCAGTTCTTC. Translating gives CASSQDRTGLTYNEQFF.

This clonotype is medium-sized within its sample. The rearrangement joins TRBV28 to TRBJ1-6; unclear D gene. Trimming took off 3 bases at V and 10 bases at J, with 4 bases between the two ends. The germline V gene has CDR1 MDHEN and CDR2 SYDVKM. The CDR3 is 11 amino acids. CDR3 DNA: TGTGCCAGCAGTTTTCCCTCACCCCTCCACTTT. Its translation is CASSFPSPLHF.

This clonotype is categorized as medium-sized. This chain links TRBV20-1 with TRBJ2-7; 10 nucleotides line up with TRBD1. Per the germline V gene, CDR1 is DFQATT and CDR2 is SNEGSKA (reference sequence). CDR3 length equals 16 residues. V gave up 3 bases and J gave up 3 bases; unmatched junction bases: 11. CDR3 nucleotides: TGCAGTGCTAGGGGCGAGGGACAGGGGTACCACTACGAGCAGTACTTC. Amino acid sequence: CSARGEGQGYHYEQYF.

In this sample, this clonotype is medium-sized. The J gene is TRBJ1-2, the V gene TRBV27; D is unresolved. Germline CDR1 and CDR2: MNHEY and SMNVEV (reference sequence). The length of the CDR3 is 15 residues. V was trimmed by 2 bases and J by 4 bases, leaving 14 bases between them. The CDR3 sequence is CASSLDAEQFYGYTF. The CDR3 DNA follows: TGTGCCAGCAGTTTAGATGCAGAGCAGTTCTATGGCTACACCTTC.

This clonotype is classed as medium-sized. The J gene is TRBJ2-2, the V gene TRBV19; no definite D call. Germline CDR1 is LNHDA and CDR2 is SQIVND (reference sequence). The CDR3 is made up of 15 amino acids. Between the trimmed V and J ends, which lost 5 bases and 1 base, there was a span of 11 bases. CDR3 bases: TGTGCCAGTAGTCCATCGGACCGGAACACCGGGGAGCTGTTTTTT. Its protein is CASSPSDRNTGELFF.

This clonotype is deemed large. The chain recombines TRBV19 with TRBJ2-7; D is unclear. Trimming took 4 bases from V and 1 from J, leaving 14 bases between them. Germline V lookup: CDR1 LNHDA, CDR2 SQIVND (reference sequence). The CDR3 length is 15 residues. The CDR3 nucleotides are TGTGCCAGTAGTAGTGGGCCTCGGTTGTCCTACGAGCAGTACTTC. This gives the protein CASSSGPRLSYEQYF.

By share of the sample, this clonotype is medium-sized. This sequence joins TRBV5-5 and TRBJ2-3; maybe TRBD1 (6 bases). V gave up 3 bases and J gave up 4 bases, with 18 bases separating them. Germline V gives CDR1 SGHKS, CDR2 YYEKEE (reference sequence). The CDR3 contains 16 residues. Here the CDR3 reads CASSSQGHGVADTQYF. CDR3 in DNA: TGTGCCAGCAGCTCGCAGGGGCACGGAGTGGCAGATACGCAGTATTTT. The variable domain in full, with the rest retrieved from reference TRBV5-5 and TRBJ2-3, is DAGVTQSPTHLIKTRGQQVTLRCSPISGHKSVSWYQQVLGQGPQFIFQYYEKEERGRGNFPDRFSARQFPNYSSELNVNALLLGDSALYLCASSSQGHGVADTQYFGPGTRLTVL.

In its sample, this clonotype ranks as medium-sized. The chain is built from TRBV19 and TRBJ2-3; maybe TRBD2 (5 bases). Germline V lookup: CDR1 LNHDA, CDR2 SQIVND (reference sequence). V lost 7 bases to trimming and J lost 0 bases, with 8 bases between them. This CDR3 region has 13 residues. The CDR3 here is CASNERSTDTQYF. The CDR3 DNA follows: TGTGCCAGTAACGAGCGGAGCACAGATACGCAGTATTTT.

This chain's CDR3 is CASSIVVHSRIMNTEAFF. CDR3 DNA: TGTGCCAGTAGTATTGTAGTTCACAGCCGGATAATGAACACTGAAGCTTTCTTT. The rearrangement joins TRBV19 to TRBJ1-1; D remains unclear. The CDR3 is made up of 18 amino acids. Trimming left V 3 bases short and J 0 bases short, with 20 bases between. CDR1 is LNHDA, CDR2 SQIVND, per germline (reference sequence).

By frequency in the sample, this clonotype is medium-sized. The chain joins TRBV7-3 to TRBJ2-1; 9 nucleotides align to TRBD2. Per germline, CDR1 SGHTA and CDR2 FQGTGA. The CDR3 is made up of 16 amino acids. Unmatched junction bases numbered 8, after V lost 3 bases and J lost 5 bases. The DNA for the CDR3 is TGTGCCAGCAGCTTTATGAGCGGGGGGACAAACAATGAGCAGTTCTTC. This encodes CASSFMSGGTNNEQFF.

By sample fraction, this clonotype is medium-sized. V is TRBV12-5 and J is TRBJ2-7; D gene unclear. CDR1 is LGHNT and CDR2 is FRNRAP in the germline V gene. V was cut by 4 bases and J by 2 bases, with 12 bases left in between. The CDR3 loop spans 14 amino acids. This chain's CDR3 is CASGSSLEPYEQYF. The CDR3 DNA follows: TGTGCTAGTGGTTCCAGCTTAGAACCCTACGAGCAGTACTTC.

Of note for this clonotype: A much larger clone differs by one base, so this may be a read error. This chain joins TRBV2 and TRBJ1-1; 9 bases map to TRBD1. The CDR3 sequence is 15 residues long. Germline V gene lookup returns CDR1 SNHLY and CDR2 FYNNEI. The ends lost 3 bases at V and 3 bases at J; junction bases unmatched: 5. The CDR3 region is CASSDDRGGDTEAFF. The CDR3 nucleotides read TGTGCCAGCAGTGACGACAGGGGGGGGGACACTGAAGCTTTCTTT.

Within the sample, this clonotype is medium-sized (0.01 to 0.1%). This chain links TRBV28 with TRBJ2-7, with TRBD2 identical over 8 bases. Per the germline V gene, CDR1 is MDHEN and CDR2 is SYDVKM. V dropped 6 bases and J dropped 2; count of bases not matched to a gene: 9. The CDR3 sequence is 15 residues long. This CDR3 reads CASSPLSGGAYEQYF. CDR3 DNA: TGTGCCAGCAGCCCATTGAGCGGGGGAGCCTACGAGCAGTACTTC.